This entry concerns a single T cell receptor (beta chain). Its antigen is not known. The naive CD8 subset, CD45RO-negative cells positively selected for CCR7, excluded terminally differentiated effector memory CD45RA+ cells. The length of the CDR3 is 14 residues. CDR1 and CDR2 (germline): MNHEY, SMNVEV (reference sequence). The J segment lost 3 bases and the V segment lost 8 bases, leaving 8 bases of the junction unmatched. Sequenced by immunoSEQ multiplex PCR; TCRdb stores in-frame clones only, minus some. The data contain approximately 2,000,000 clones, 90% to 95% of them singletons. This sample stems from a study of shared clonotypes between healthy human individuals. The study's findings and limits: Naive subsets, compared against memory subsets, generally had larger estimated richness values.

This rearrangement joins TRBV27 to TRBJ1-1, with 8 positions matching TRBD1. The sequence came from a man younger than 35 in good health. Some clones in this sample may be carry-over from other donors' samples. The sequenced sample was naive CD8+ T cells from PBMCs. CDR3 sequence reads: CASGIQGDDTEAFF. In DNA form, the CDR3 reads TGTGCCAGCGGGATACAGGGGGACGACACTGAAGCTTTCTTT.